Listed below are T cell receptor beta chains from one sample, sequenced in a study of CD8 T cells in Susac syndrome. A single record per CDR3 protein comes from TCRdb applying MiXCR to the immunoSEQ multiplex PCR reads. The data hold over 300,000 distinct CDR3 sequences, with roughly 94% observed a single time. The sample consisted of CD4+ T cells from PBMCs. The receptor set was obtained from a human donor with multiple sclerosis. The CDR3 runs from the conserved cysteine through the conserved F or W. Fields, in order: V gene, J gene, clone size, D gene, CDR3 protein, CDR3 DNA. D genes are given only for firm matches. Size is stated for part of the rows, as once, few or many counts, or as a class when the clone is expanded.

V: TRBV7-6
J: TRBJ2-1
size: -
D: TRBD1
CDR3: CASSLMTGSSYNEQFF
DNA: TGTGCCAGCAGCTTAATGACAGGGAGCTCCTACAATGAGCAGTTCTTC

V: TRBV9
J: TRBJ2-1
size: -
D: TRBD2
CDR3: CASSVGTSGRGEQFF
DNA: TGTGCCAGCAGCGTAGGGACTAGCGGGAGGGGTGAGCAGTTCTTC

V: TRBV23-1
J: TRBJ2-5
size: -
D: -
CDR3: CASSQGRGWETQYF
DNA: TGCGCCAGCAGTCAAGGGCGGGGATGGGAGACCCAGTACTTC

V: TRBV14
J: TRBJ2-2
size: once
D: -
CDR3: CASSQVRIANTGELFF
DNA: TGTGCCAGCAGCCAAGTGAGGATAGCGAACACCGGGGAGCTGTTTTTT

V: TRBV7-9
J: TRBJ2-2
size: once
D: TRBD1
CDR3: CASSETTGAGELFF
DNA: TGTGCCAGCAGCGAAACGACAGGGGCCGGGGAGCTGTTTTTT

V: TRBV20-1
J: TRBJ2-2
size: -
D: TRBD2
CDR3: CSASGRRNRELFF
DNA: TGCAGTGCTAGCGGGAGGAGAAACCGGGAGCTGTTTTTT

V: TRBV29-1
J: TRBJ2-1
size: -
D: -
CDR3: CSVEGQFF
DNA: TGCAGCGTTGAAGGTCAGTTCTTC

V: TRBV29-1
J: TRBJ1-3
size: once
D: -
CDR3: CSVGDGTGNTIYF
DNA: TGCAGCGTTGGTGACGGTACTGGAAACACCATATATTTT

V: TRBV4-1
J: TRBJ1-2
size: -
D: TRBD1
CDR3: CASSQESTGGNLGGYTF
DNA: TGCGCCAGCAGCCAGGAATCGACAGGGGGGAATCTGGGTGGCTACACCTTC

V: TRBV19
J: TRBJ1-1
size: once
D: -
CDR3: CASNSPEGMNTEAFF
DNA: TGTGCCAGTAACTCCCCTGAAGGTATGAACACTGAAGCTTTCTTT

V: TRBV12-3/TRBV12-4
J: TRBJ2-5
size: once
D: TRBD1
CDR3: CASSPDRAGETQYF
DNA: TGTGCCAGCAGTCCTGACAGGGCGGGTGAGACCCAGTACTTC

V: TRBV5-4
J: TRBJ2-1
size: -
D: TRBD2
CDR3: CASAPALAGVEQFF
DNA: TGTGCCAGCGCCCCAGCACTAGCGGGAGTAGAGCAGTTCTTC

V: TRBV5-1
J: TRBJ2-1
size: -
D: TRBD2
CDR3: CASSLVAGVGHNEQFF
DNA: TGCGCCAGCAGCTTGGTCGCGGGGGTGGGTCACAATGAGCAGTTCTTC

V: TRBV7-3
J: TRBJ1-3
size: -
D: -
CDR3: CASSPDAGNTIYF
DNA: TGTGCCAGCAGCCCCGACGCTGGAAACACCATATATTTT

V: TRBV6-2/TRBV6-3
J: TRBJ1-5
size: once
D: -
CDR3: CASENDGNQPQHF
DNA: TGTGCCAGCGAAAACGACGGGAATCAGCCCCAGCATTTT

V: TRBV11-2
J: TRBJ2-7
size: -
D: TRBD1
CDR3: CASSPPGQGREQYF
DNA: TGTGCCAGCAGCCCCCCGGGACAGGGCCGCGAGCAGTACTTC

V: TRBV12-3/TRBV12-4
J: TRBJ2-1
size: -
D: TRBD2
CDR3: CASSSSGSRYNEQFF
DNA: TGTGCCAGCAGTTCTAGCGGGAGTCGCTACAATGAGCAGTTCTTC

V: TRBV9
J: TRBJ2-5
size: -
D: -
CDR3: CASSVPGPQETQYF
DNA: TGTGCCAGCAGCGTACCGGGACCCCAAGAGACCCAGTACTTC

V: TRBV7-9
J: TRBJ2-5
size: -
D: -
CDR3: CASSFRVGSPQETQYF
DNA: TGTGCCAGCAGCTTTCGAGTTGGTAGCCCACAAGAGACCCAGTACTTC